Reported below is one T cell receptor beta chain. This clone has a single count. There is no known antigen for this receptor. No much larger clone exists at a distance of one base, and base qualities are not known. Sequences SNHLY (CDR1) and FYNNEI (CDR2) are obtained from the germline V gene. V has 4 bases trimmed and J has 3 bases trimmed; junction bases matching no gene number 5. Including cysteine and phenylalanine, the CDR3 has 15 amino acids. CDR3 DNA only is kept here, 45 bases in frame from base 1. TCRbeta CDR3 regions were amplified from genomic DNA using the immunoSEQ Assay, a bias-controlled multiplex PCR. Per the source publication's procedure: The number of nucleated cells in each sample was estimated from the amplification of reference gene primers within the assay. To quantify the absolute abundance of each unique TCRbeta CDR3 rearrangement, sequence reads were collapsed and filtered. For each sample, productive Simpson clonality was calculated as the square root of Simpson's diversity index over productive rearrangements. In TCRdb, the immuneACCESS table is reduced to in-frame sequences with V and J assigned. These tables do not hold every clone; where another copy was compared, an unresolved V gene accounts for under half, and the others remain unexplained. V and J calls and clone size are given by that table; D and trimming were obtained from the DNA. This sample comprises about 350,000 clones, approximately 90% of them detected only once. Together, the top ten hold 3% to 4.5% of the sample.

This sample is drawn from a study of blood T cell repertoires in COVID-19 (dated by TCRdb to 2020 to 2022). Regarding the study in general: Collaborator samples came from the United States, Italy and Spain and covered acute and convalescent phases of COVID-19. The prospective study material was composed of cDNA or gDNA derived from T cells, B-cell-depleted T cells, or PBMCs. The dataset comprised deeply sampled blood TCRbeta repertoires from subjects exposed to, actively infected with, or recovered from COVID-19. A freely available public database, intended as a resource for researchers studying the immune response to SARS-CoV-2, is where the repertoires were released. The samples were drawn from two sources: the first 160 participants of the ongoing ImmuneRACE study, and over 950 subjects contributed by 6 global collaborators. A de-identified subject ID, COVID-19 status, age in years and sex were almost always included in the sample metadata. Where HLA class I and class II types were available, the types were taken from metadata supplied by the sample provider, not from assay-based typing.

General conclusions and limits of the study: Clinical and demographic metadata were provided uncurated, with the amount varying by source and participant.

One collaborating source in Seattle enrolled patients during active infection and followed them longitudinally through the course of disease. Each collaborating institution followed its own protocols to collect whole blood in K2EDTA tubes. Collaborator samples were shipped for TCRbeta analysis as frozen whole blood, isolated PBMCs, or DNA extracted from either sample type. The sequenced sample was peripheral blood. The sequence derives from a woman aged 55 to 70 with COVID-19, enrolled during active disease. The sequence is built from TRBV2 and TRBJ2-7, and 11 bases in between align with TRBD1. The CDR3 here reads CASSGFGTGGYEQYF. The nucleotide sequence is TGTGCCAGCAGTGGCTTCGGGACAGGGGGCTACGAGCAGTACTTC.